These T cell receptor beta chains were read from a single sample in a study of T cell responses to AZD1222 COVID-19 vaccine. TCRdb's table, derived via immunoSEQ multiplex PCR, lists solely in-frame clones and lacks some. The sample records about 140,000 clones, roughly 90% being singletons. Source: peripheral blood, taken 28 days after the second AZD1222 dose. The receptor set was obtained from an adult who received the AZD1222 COVID-19 vaccine. The CDR3 runs from the conserved cysteine through the conserved F or W. D genes are given only for firm matches. The size of a clone is reported for some rows only, either as once, few or many, or as a class for expanded clones.

size: NA
length: 17
V: TRBV3-1/TRBV3-2
D: NA
J: TRBJ2-3
CDR3: CASSHSRRASSTDTQYF
DNA: TGTGCCAGCAGCCATTCAAGGCGGGCTAGTAGCACAGATACGCAGTATTTT

size: NA
length: 13
V: TRBV28
D: TRBD1
J: TRBJ1-2
CDR3: CASNLRDRRYSTF
DNA: TGTGCCAGCAACTTACGGGACAGGCGCTACTCAACCTTC

size: NA
length: 14
V: TRBV6-5
D: NA
J: TRBJ1-1
CDR3: CASSYGVGTAEAFF
DNA: TGTGCCAGCAGTTACGGGGTGGGGACGGCTGAAGCTTTCTTT

size: NA
length: 14
V: TRBV21-1
D: NA
J: TRBJ1-5
CDR3: CASSKGTSGQPQHF
DNA: TGTGCCAGCAGCAAAGGGACATCGGGTCAGCCCCAGCATTTT

size: NA
length: 14
V: TRBV28
D: NA
J: TRBJ1-3
CDR3: CASSLAVSGNTIYF
DNA: TGTGCCAGCAGTTTAGCGGTCTCTGGAAACACCATATATTTT

size: once
length: 17
V: TRBV5-1
D: TRBD1
J: TRBJ2-2
CDR3: CASSLLIQGAGTGELFF
DNA: TGCGCCAGCAGCTTGTTAATCCAGGGGGCCGGGACCGGGGAGCTGTTTTTT

size: NA
length: 14
V: TRBV18
D: TRBD1
J: TRBJ1-5
CDR3: CASTEGQGAWPQHF
DNA: TGTGCCAGCACGGAAGGACAGGGTGCTTGGCCCCAGCATTTT

size: NA
length: 15
V: TRBV28
D: NA
J: TRBJ2-1
CDR3: CASIKWGGGYNEQFF
DNA: TGTGCCAGCATCAAATGGGGAGGTGGATACAATGAGCAGTTCTTC

size: NA
length: 14
V: TRBV6-6
D: NA
J: TRBJ1-6
CDR3: CASSLKGDATPLHF
DNA: TGTGCCAGCAGTCTAAAGGGGGACGCGACACCCCTCCACTTT

size: NA
length: 19
V: TRBV7-6
D: NA
J: TRBJ1-6
CDR3: CASSLGGRILEAYNSPLHF
DNA: TGTGCCAGCAGCCTAGGTGGACGCATTCTGGAGGCCTATAATTCACCCCTCCACTTT

size: NA
length: 12
V: TRBV7-2
D: NA
J: TRBJ2-3
CDR3: CASSLERDTQYF
DNA: TGTGCCAGCAGCTTAGAAAGAGATACGCAGTATTTT

size: NA
length: 17
V: TRBV27
D: TRBD1
J: TRBJ2-7
CDR3: CASSLPPRDRSSYEQYF
DNA: TGTGCCAGCAGTCTTCCCCCTCGGGACAGATCCTCCTACGAGCAGTACTTC

size: NA
length: 13
V: TRBV19
D: NA
J: TRBJ1-5
CDR3: CASSTQGNQPQHF
DNA: TGTGCCAGTAGTACCCAGGGAAATCAGCCCCAGCATTTT

size: NA
length: 16
V: TRBV7-2
D: NA
J: TRBJ1-1
CDR3: CASSLVFGAANTEAFF
DNA: TGTGCCAGCAGCTTAGTCTTCGGGGCCGCGAACACTGAAGCTTTCTTT

size: NA
length: 14
V: TRBV6-5
D: NA
J: TRBJ1-1
CDR3: CASSYGQGSTEAFF
DNA: TGTGCCAGCAGTTACGGGCAGGGTAGCACTGAAGCTTTCTTT

size: NA
length: 13
V: TRBV4-2
D: NA
J: TRBJ2-2
CDR3: CASSQAHIGELFF
DNA: TGTGCCAGCAGCCAGGCCCACATCGGGGAGCTGTTTTTT

size: NA
length: 13
V: TRBV5-8
D: TRBD2
J: TRBJ2-7
CDR3: CASSLKGRDEQYF
DNA: TGTGCCAGCAGCTTGAAGGGGAGGGACGAGCAGTACTTC

size: NA
length: 15
V: TRBV2
D: TRBD1
J: TRBJ1-2
CDR3: CASSAGAGGIYGYTF
DNA: TGTGCCAGCAGTGCGGGGGCAGGGGGAATCTATGGCTACACCTTC

size: NA
length: 14
V: TRBV7-9
D: NA
J: TRBJ1-2
CDR3: CASSLLMGVSSYTF
DNA: TGTGCCAGCAGCTTACTCATGGGGGTTAGTAGCTACACCTTC

size: NA
length: 12
V: TRBV6-5
D: NA
J: TRBJ1-4
CDR3: CASSVQLEKLFF
DNA: TGTGCCAGCAGCGTACAATTGGAAAAACTGTTTTTT

size: NA
length: 16
V: TRBV27
D: TRBD1
J: TRBJ1-5
CDR3: CASSSRGPLSNQPQHF
DNA: TGTGCCAGCAGTTCCAGGGGGCCCCTGAGCAATCAGCCCCAGCATTTT

size: NA
length: 14
V: TRBV5-1
D: NA
J: TRBJ1-4
CDR3: CASSVGPEHEKLFF
DNA: TGCGCCAGCAGCGTAGGTCCCGAGCATGAAAAACTGTTTTTT

size: once
length: 16
V: TRBV15
D: TRBD1
J: TRBJ2-5
CDR3: CATSREPTGGKETQYF
DNA: TGTGCCACCAGCAGAGAGCCCACAGGGGGGAAAGAGACCCAGTACTTC

size: once
length: 14
V: TRBV6-5
D: NA
J: TRBJ1-2
CDR3: CASSPGLLNYGYTF
DNA: TGTGCCAGCAGCCCCGGACTGTTAAACTATGGCTACACCTTC

size: NA
length: 14
V: TRBV5-6
D: NA
J: TRBJ1-3
CDR3: CASSLTLLGNTIYF
DNA: TGTGCCAGCAGCTTAACGCTATTAGGAAACACCATATATTTT

size: NA
length: 15
V: TRBV3-1/TRBV3-2
D: TRBD2
J: TRBJ2-7
CDR3: CASSQEGGRGYEQYF
DNA: TGTGCCAGCAGCCAAGAGGGCGGGAGAGGATACGAGCAGTACTTC

size: NA
length: 17
V: TRBV29-1
D: TRBD2
J: TRBJ2-1
CDR3: CSVVWDKHREGYNEQFF
DNA: TGCAGCGTTGTATGGGACAAGCACCGGGAGGGCTACAATGAGCAGTTCTTC

size: NA
length: 13
V: TRBV6-5
D: NA
J: TRBJ2-2
CDR3: CASSRVRTGELFF
DNA: TGTGCCAGCAGCCGGGTGAGAACCGGGGAGCTGTTTTTT

size: NA
length: 14
V: TRBV5-4
D: NA
J: TRBJ1-1
CDR3: CASSIQGPLTEAFF
DNA: TGTGCCAGCAGCATCCAGGGGCCTTTAACTGAAGCTTTCTTT

size: NA
length: 11
V: TRBV18
D: NA
J: TRBJ2-3
CDR3: CASSHTDTQYF
DNA: TGTGCCAGCTCCCACACAGATACGCAGTATTTT

size: NA
length: 11
V: TRBV29-1
D: NA
J: TRBJ1-1
CDR3: CSVWVNTEAFF
DNA: TGCAGCGTTTGGGTGAACACTGAAGCTTTCTTT

size: few
length: 14
V: TRBV28
D: NA
J: TRBJ2-7
CDR3: CASSPGFAGYEQYF
DNA: TGTGCCAGCAGCCCAGGGTTTGCGGGGTACGAGCAGTACTTC

size: NA
length: 16
V: TRBV7-9
D: TRBD1
J: TRBJ2-7
CDR3: CASSAPRGDSSYEQYF
DNA: TGTGCCAGCAGCGCCCCCAGAGGGGACAGCTCCTACGAGCAGTACTTC

size: NA
length: 15
V: TRBV5-4
D: NA
J: TRBJ1-6
CDR3: CASSLDTAKDSPLHF
DNA: TGTGCCAGCAGCTTGGATACAGCGAAAGATTCACCCCTCCACTTT

size: once
length: 14
V: TRBV5-1
D: NA
J: TRBJ1-1
CDR3: CASSLGWGNTEAFF
DNA: TGCGCCAGCAGCTTGGGTTGGGGGAACACTGAAGCTTTCTTT

size: NA
length: 16
V: TRBV27
D: TRBD1
J: TRBJ2-1
CDR3: CASSLGPGGFYNEQFF
DNA: TGTGCCAGCAGTTTAGGGCCAGGGGGCTTCTACAATGAGCAGTTCTTC

size: NA
length: 13
V: TRBV28
D: TRBD1
J: TRBJ1-2
CDR3: CASSIHRGLGYTF
DNA: TGTGCCAGCAGTATCCACAGGGGGCTGGGCTACACCTTC

size: NA
length: 13
V: TRBV24-1
D: TRBD1
J: TRBJ2-2
CDR3: CATSPSGGLELFF
DNA: TGTGCCACCAGTCCCTCAGGGGGCCTGGAGCTGTTTTTT

size: NA
length: 15
V: TRBV7-2
D: NA
J: TRBJ2-5
CDR3: CASSSSGTAVETQYF
DNA: TGTGCCAGCAGCTCCTCCGGGACCGCCGTTGAGACCCAGTACTTC

size: NA
length: 15
V: TRBV27
D: NA
J: TRBJ2-3
CDR3: CATMPHRVSTDTQYF
DNA: TGTGCCACCATGCCCCACAGGGTGAGCACAGATACGCAGTATTTT

size: NA
length: 16
V: TRBV7-2
D: NA
J: TRBJ2-1
CDR3: CASSLEPGGDINEQFF
DNA: TGTGCCAGCAGCTTAGAGCCGGGCGGGGATATCAATGAGCAGTTCTTC

size: NA
length: 15
V: TRBV9
D: NA
J: TRBJ1-5
CDR3: CASSAGVNSNQPQHF
DNA: TGTGCCAGCAGCGCGGGAGTTAATAGCAATCAGCCCCAGCATTTT

size: NA
length: 13
V: TRBV27
D: NA
J: TRBJ2-7
CDR3: CASSLRLRYEQYF
DNA: TGTGCCAGCAGCCTTCGACTGAGGTACGAGCAGTACTTC

size: NA
length: 17
V: TRBV28
D: NA
J: TRBJ2-1
CDR3: CASSPPAQNTWYNEQFF
DNA: TGTGCCAGCAGTCCCCCCGCCCAAAACACCTGGTACAATGAGCAGTTCTTC

size: NA
length: 12
V: TRBV6-5
D: NA
J: TRBJ2-2
CDR3: CASSPATGELFF
DNA: TGTGCCAGCAGTCCGGCCACCGGGGAGCTGTTTTTT

size: NA
length: 17
V: TRBV28
D: TRBD1
J: TRBJ2-3
CDR3: CASALPDRTGGPDTQYF
DNA: TGTGCCAGCGCCCTGCCCGACAGGACAGGGGGCCCAGATACGCAGTATTTT

size: NA
length: 14
V: TRBV7-3
D: TRBD2
J: TRBJ2-5
CDR3: CASSFLAGVETQYF
DNA: TGTGCCAGCAGCTTTCTAGCGGGGGTTGAGACCCAGTACTTC

size: NA
length: 14
V: TRBV27
D: NA
J: TRBJ1-1
CDR3: CASSLHSGGTEAFF
DNA: TGTGCCAGCAGTTTACATTCGGGGGGCACTGAAGCTTTCTTT

size: NA
length: 14
V: TRBV2
D: NA
J: TRBJ1-2
CDR3: CASSETRVLYGYTF
DNA: TGTGCCAGCAGCGAGACCCGGGTCCTCTATGGCTACACCTTC

size: NA
length: 16
V: TRBV7-2
D: NA
J: TRBJ2-1
CDR3: CASSDNRVSVYNEQFF
DNA: TGTGCCAGCAGTGACAACAGGGTTTCGGTCTACAATGAGCAGTTCTTC

size: NA
length: 16
V: TRBV5-6
D: NA
J: TRBJ2-1
CDR3: CASSLANGRSYNEQFF
DNA: TGTGCCAGCAGCTTGGCCAATGGTCGCAGCTACAATGAGCAGTTCTTC

size: NA
length: 13
V: TRBV7-3
D: TRBD1
J: TRBJ2-5
CDR3: CASSPDRAETQYF
DNA: TGTGCCAGCAGCCCGGACAGGGCGGAGACCCAGTACTTC

size: NA
length: 13
V: TRBV2
D: NA
J: TRBJ2-1
CDR3: CASMDVSYNEQFF
DNA: TGTGCCAGCATGGACGTCTCCTACAATGAGCAGTTCTTC

size: NA
length: 12
V: TRBV29-1
D: NA
J: TRBJ2-2
CDR3: CSVVVGPGELFF
DNA: TGCAGCGTTGTGGTGGGTCCCGGGGAGCTGTTTTTT

size: NA
length: 13
V: TRBV6-5
D: NA
J: TRBJ2-7
CDR3: CASSITGGYEQYF
DNA: TGTGCCAGCAGTATAACTGGGGGCTACGAGCAGTACTTC

size: NA
length: 15
V: TRBV5-1
D: NA
J: TRBJ1-1
CDR3: CASLPEAVADTEAFF
DNA: TGCGCCAGCCTACCCGAAGCGGTGGCGGACACTGAAGCTTTCTTT

size: NA
length: 15
V: TRBV24-1
D: NA
J: TRBJ1-2
CDR3: CATSPGAPANYGYTF
DNA: TGTGCCACCAGTCCCGGGGCTCCCGCTAACTATGGCTACACCTTC

size: NA
length: 14
V: TRBV7-9
D: TRBD2
J: TRBJ2-7
CDR3: CASSTSGSFDEQYF
DNA: TGTGCCAGCAGCACAAGCGGGAGCTTCGACGAGCAGTACTTC

size: NA
length: 14
V: TRBV9
D: NA
J: TRBJ1-3
CDR3: CASSVRDVGNTIYF
DNA: TGTGCCAGCAGCGTCCGGGACGTAGGAAACACCATATATTTT

size: NA
length: 14
V: TRBV7-8
D: TRBD1
J: TRBJ2-7
CDR3: CASTIRDRGGEQYF
DNA: TGTGCCAGCACCATCCGGGACAGGGGGGGTGAGCAGTACTTC